The 27 T cell receptor beta chains below were found in one sample sequenced in a study of shared clonotypes between healthy human individuals. TCRdb's table, derived via immunoSEQ multiplex PCR, lists solely in-frame clones and lacks some. The data show under 85,000 clones, over 55% seen once. Sequencing was carried out using memory CD8+ T cells sorted from blood. Documented subset: CD45RO+ cells pooled with CCR7-negative TemRA cells. These receptors were taken from a man in his thirties or forties in good health.

CDR3 region: CASRLTGTSSGYTF. The CDR3 DNA is TGTGCCAGCAGGTTGACAGGGACCTCTTCTGGCTACACCTTC. The chain joins TRBV11-2 to TRBJ1-2; 7 positions agree with TRBD1. Germline V gene lookup returns CDR1 SGHAT and CDR2 FQNNGV. There are 14 residues in the CDR3. The V segment lost 6 bases and the J segment 7 bases; nucleotides outside the gene matches: 11.

V and J are TRBV6-6 and TRBJ2-2; TRBD2 might be the D (6 bases). CDR3 length: 15 amino acids. The V and J ends lost 0 bases and 7 bases respectively, with 12 bases between them. From germline, CDR1 is MNHNY and CDR2 SVGAGI (reference sequence). Here the CDR3 reads CASSYSSSDGGELFF. The CDR3 bases are TGTGCCAGCAGTTACTCATCTAGCGACGGCGGGGAGCTGTTTTTT.

The chain carries TRBV27 and TRBJ2-7; a possible D gene is TRBD1 (6 bases). V lost 3 bases and J 1 base, leaving 19 bases between the germline ends. Germline CDR1 reads MNHEY; CDR2 reads SMNVEV (reference sequence). The CDR3 extends over 17 amino acids. CDR3 loop: CASSLGRATGESYEQYF. The DNA of the CDR3 is TGTGCCAGCAGTTTGGGCAGGGCGACAGGCGAGTCCTACGAGCAGTACTTC.

The chain carries TRBV27 and TRBJ2-1, with 8 bases identical to TRBD1. Germline CDR1 reads MNHEY; CDR2 reads SMNVEV (reference sequence). CDR3 length: 14 residues. J gave up 7 bases and V 0 bases, and 2 bases lay outside the gene matches. The CDR3 is CASSLSTGENEQFF. DNA for the CDR3: TGTGCCAGCAGTTTATCGACAGGGGAAAATGAGCAGTTCTTC.

The chain joins TRBV25-1 to TRBJ2-1, with a possible D match to TRBD1 (5 bases). V was trimmed by 7 bases and J by 0 bases, leaving 16 bases between them. Germline CDR1 and CDR2: MGHDK and SYGVNS. This CDR3 has 16 amino acids. CDR3 protein: CASTLERGSSYNEQFF. The CDR3 coding sequence is TGTGCCAGCACCCTAGAAAGGGGTAGCTCCTACAATGAGCAGTTCTTC.

The V gene is TRBV7-8, the J gene TRBJ1-3, with 7 bases matching TRBD1. The length of the CDR3 is 17 residues. The germline CDR1 and CDR2 sequences are SGHVS and FQNEAQ. V gave up 4 bases and J gave up 0 bases; unmatched junction bases: 9. CDR3 nucleotides: TGTGCCAGCAGCTCCTCAACAGGGGTCCGCTCTGGAAACACCATATATTTT. It is translated as CASSSSTGVRSGNTIYF. Together with reference TRBV7-8 and TRBJ1-3, the CDR3 gives the full variable domain: GAGVSQSPRYKVAKRGQDVALRCDPISGHVSLFWYQQALGQGPEFLTYFQNEAQLDKSGLPSDRFFAERPEGSVSTLKIQRTQQEDSAVYLCASSSSTGVRSGNTIYFGEGSWLTVV.

This sequence joins TRBV28 and TRBJ1-1; 8 nucleotides line up with TRBD1. CDR1 MDHEN and CDR2 SYDVKM come from the germline V gene. Trimming at V came to 4 bases and at J to 0 bases, leaving 4 bases not matched to a gene. This CDR3 is 15 amino acids long. DNA of the CDR3: TGTGCCAGCAGTTCCCAACAGGGGGTGAACACTGAAGCTTTCTTT. Amino acid sequence: CASSSQQGVNTEAFF.

The chain joins TRBV10-3 to TRBJ2-3; perhaps TRBD1 as D (6 bases). The CDR3 has 15 residues. The V gene's germline CDR1 is ENHRY and CDR2 SYGVKD. V was pared by 4 bases and J by 9 bases, with 20 bases between. The CDR3 sequence: CAISGTQQGGGTQYF. Here the CDR3 DNA reads TGTGCCATCAGTGGGACCCAACAGGGTGGAGGAACGCAGTATTTT.

This chain links TRBV6-1 with TRBJ1-4; 11 positions match TRBD1. CDR1 is MNHNS, CDR2 SASEGT, per germline. This CDR3 comprises 16 residues. Germline trimming cut 1 base from V and 8 bases from J; bases unmatched to any gene: 6. CDR3 coding DNA: TGTGCCAGCAGTGAAGGATTAGGGACAGGGGGGGAAAAACTGTTTTTT. Protein product: CASSEGLGTGGEKLFF.

V is TRBV4-1 and J is TRBJ1-2; D perhaps matches TRBD1 (6 bases). Germline CDR1 reads MGHRA; CDR2 reads YSYEKL. This CDR3 is built from 16 residues. Trimming stripped 0 bases from V and 3 bases from J, with 14 bases between. The CDR3 nucleotides read TGCGCCAGCAGCCAAGATGCAACAGGGAGTGACTATGGCTACACCTTC. It specifies CASSQDATGSDYGYTF.

A few counts support this clone. The V and J genes are TRBV28 and TRBJ1-3, with unresolved D. Per the germline V gene, CDR1 is MDHEN and CDR2 is SYDVKM. Trimming shortened V by 2 bases and J by 3 bases, and 8 bases separated the two germline ends. This CDR3 spans 14 amino acids. CDR3 in DNA: TGTGCCAGCAGTTTAACTGGGGTTGGAAACACCATATATTTT. Its protein product is CASSLTGVGNTIYF.

This rearrangement joins TRBV6-6 to TRBJ1-1; D uncertain. CDR1 is MNHNY and CDR2 is SVGAGI in the germline V gene (reference sequence). V was pared by 0 bases and J by 4 bases, with 12 bases between. This CDR3 region has 15 residues. The DNA for the CDR3 is TGTGCCAGCAGTTACTCTCGGGAACGGGGCACTGAAGCTTTCTTT. Amino acid sequence: CASSYSRERGTEAFF.

Of note for this clone: Its ends do not fully match the called genes, so a read error is possible. This chain links TRBV7-9 with TRBJ1-4; D is possibly TRBD1 (5 bases). The CDR3 spans 17 residues. Germline V gives CDR1 SEHNR, CDR2 FQNEAQ (reference sequence). CDR3 sequence: CASTLPDWDRENEKLFF. The CDR3 DNA sequence: TGTGCCAGCACCTTACCGGACTGGGACCGTGAGAATGAAAAACTGTTTTTT.

V gene TRBV27 combines with J gene TRBJ1-1; possibly TRBD1 for D (5 bases). In germline, CDR1 is MNHEY, CDR2 SMNVEV (reference sequence). V shed 6 bases and J shed 1 base, with 12 bases lying between them. CDR3 length: 14 residues. The DNA of the CDR3 is TGTGCCAGCAGCCTAGACAGACAGAACACTGAAGCTTTCTTT. This sequence encodes CASSLDRQNTEAFF.

V is TRBV11-2 and J is TRBJ2-5, with D unclear. Trimming took 6 bases from V and 5 from J, leaving 16 bases between them. The CDR3 totals 14 residues. In germline, CDR1 is SGHAT, CDR2 FQNNGV. CDR3 sequence: CASSSTPATETQYF. The CDR3 DNA reads TGTGCCAGCAGTTCTACCCCGGCAACGGAGACCCAGTACTTC.

This clone was counted a few times. CDR3 nucleotide sequence: TGTGCCACCAGCAGGGGAAGCAATCAGCCCCAGCATTTT. It is translated as CATSRGSNQPQHF. V gene TRBV15 combines with J gene TRBJ1-5; the D is unclear. Per germline, CDR1 LNHNV and CDR2 YYDKDF (reference sequence). The CDR3 runs to 13 residues. The V and J ends lost 3 bases and 1 base respectively, with 4 bases between them.

This chain joins TRBV7-6 and TRBJ2-1; TRBD2 might be the D (5 bases). Germline CDR1 reads SGHVS; CDR2 reads FNYEAQ. V was pared by 4 bases and J by 4 bases, with 11 bases between. The CDR3 loop spans 14 amino acids. CDR3 nucleotides: TGTGCCAGCAGCTCACCCGGGATTTACAATGAGCAGTTCTTC. Translating gives CASSSPGIYNEQFF.

This clone was counted a few times. The chain has TRBV15 and TRBJ2-1; no firm D call. The V end lost 5 bases, the J end lost 0 bases, and 11 bases lay between the germline ends. CDR1 and CDR2 (germline): LNHNV, YYDKDF (reference sequence). This CDR3 spans 15 amino acids. CDR3 nucleotide sequence: TGTGCCACCAGCCCAATCCTCAGCTCCTACAATGAGCAGTTCTTC. It translates to CATSPILSSYNEQFF.

This sequence joins TRBV5-4 and TRBJ1-1; 9 bases match TRBD1. The J segment lost 6 bases and the V segment lost 5 bases, leaving 5 bases of the junction unmatched. Germline V gene lookup returns CDR1 SGHNT and CDR2 YYREEE (reference sequence). This CDR3 region has 13 residues. CDR3 DNA sequence: TGTGCCAGCAGGAGTACAGGGGGCTCTGAAGCTTTCTTT. Encoded protein: CASRSTGGSEAFF.

The chain carries TRBV27 and TRBJ1-2, with D possibly TRBD1 on 5 matching bases. Looked up from germline, CDR1 is MNHEY and CDR2 is SMNVEV (reference sequence). This CDR3 comprises 13 residues. The germline V and J ends were trimmed by 4 bases and 8 bases, with 14 bases remaining between them. The CDR3 nucleotides are TGTGCCAGCAGTTATTTACAGGACGGAGGCTACACCTTC. It encodes CASSYLQDGGYTF.

The chain links TRBV25-1 to TRBJ1-4, with D possibly TRBD1 on 5 matching bases. Trimming left V 1 base short and J 14 bases short, with 11 bases between. The CDR3 runs to 12 residues. Germline V gives CDR1 MGHDK, CDR2 SYGVNS. CDR3: CASSELGGALFF. CDR3 bases: TGTGCCAGCAGTGAATTAGGTGGGGCCCTGTTTTTT. Filled out from reference TRBV25-1 and TRBJ1-4, the complete variable domain reads EADIYQTPRYLVIGTGKKITLECSQTMGHDKMYWYQQDPGMELHLIHYSYGVNSTEKGDLSSESTVSRIRTEHFPLTLESARPSHTSQYLCASSELGGALFFGSGTQLSVL.

This clone was found many times. A much larger clone is a single base away; this may be a read error. Other DNA sequences from this sample encode an identical CDR3 as well. This chain uses TRBV28 with TRBJ2-7, with D uncertain. V shed 4 bases and J shed 3 bases, with 4 bases lying between them. Germline-derived CDR1 and CDR2 are MDHEN and SYDVKM. The CDR3 totals 11 residues. DNA for the CDR3: TGTGCCAGCAGTTCATTCTACGAGCAGTACTTC. As protein: CASSSFYEQYF.

J is TRBJ2-3 and V is TRBV5-1, with 11 bases fitting TRBD2. The CDR3 consists of 15 residues. Losses at the gene ends were 5 bases for V and 5 bases for J; bases not matched to a gene: 7. CDR1 is SGHRS, CDR2 YFSETQ, per germline. The CDR3 coding sequence is TGCGCCAGCAGGACTACTAGCGGGAGTATAGATACGCAGTATTTT. As protein: CASRTTSGSIDTQYF.

In this sample, this clone turned up a few times. V usage is TRBV5-1 and J usage is TRBJ2-7; TRBD1 might be the D (6 bases). The length of the CDR3 is 16 residues. V was trimmed by 0 bases and J by 4 bases, leaving 17 bases between them. The germline V gene has CDR1 SGHRS and CDR2 YFSETQ. The CDR3 region has the DNA TGCGCCAGCAGCTTGGCTACCGGGACAATGTCTTACGAGCAGTACTTC. The encoded protein is CASSLATGTMSYEQYF.

The chain has TRBV5-6 and TRBJ2-5; 10 bases fit TRBD2. The CDR3 consists of 16 residues. The J segment lost 5 bases and the V segment lost 4 bases, leaving 11 bases of the junction unmatched. Germline CDR1 reads SGHDT; CDR2 reads YYEEEE. The CDR3 DNA follows: TGTGCCAGCAGCCCGCCGGCTAGCGGGAGAGTCGAGACCCAGTACTTC. Its translation: CASSPPASGRVETQYF.

V is TRBV18 and J is TRBJ2-1; no firm D call. Trimming stripped 2 bases from V and 4 bases from J, with 9 bases between. The germline gives CDR1 KGHSH, CDR2 LQKENI. The CDR3 loop spans 14 amino acids. In DNA, the CDR3 is TGTGCCAGCTCACCAACCGACGGATACAATGAGCAGTTCTTC. Translating gives CASSPTDGYNEQFF.

This clone was seen more than once but under ten times. CDR3 DNA sequence: TGTGCCAGCGGGGGACCCAGCAATGAGCAGTTCTTC. Its translation: CASGGPSNEQFF. The V call is TRBV11-1, the J call TRBJ2-1; perhaps D is TRBD1 or TRBD2 (5 bases each). The CDR3 extends over 12 amino acids. V was pared by 8 bases and J by 6 bases, with 11 bases between. Germline assignment: CDR1 SGHAT and CDR2 FQDESV (reference sequence).